This TCR beta chain appears in the sequencing data of a study of blood T cell repertoires in COVID-19. Study details: Sites in the United States, Italy and Spain provided acute and convalescent COVID-19 samples. PBMCs, B-cell-depleted T cells, or T cells were the source of the cDNA or gDNA that made up the material.

TCRdb keeps only in-frame clones here, not all; method: immunoSEQ multiplex PCR. Of fewer than 350,000 clones in the sample, less than 85% were seen once. V dropped 0 bases and J dropped 0 bases, with 7 bases sitting between them. Germline lookup yields CDR1 SGHRS and CDR2 YFSETQ. The CDR3 contains 16 residues. The sequence derives from a woman in her forties or fifties who had recovered from COVID-19. Sequencing input: PBMCs or T cells enriched from blood (not recorded which). V gene TRBV5-1 combines with J gene TRBJ1-6; D gene ambiguous. CDR3 residues: CASSLEQSSYNSPLHF. The CDR3 nucleotides read TGCGCCAGCAGCTTGGAACAGAGCTCCTATAATTCACCCCTCCACTTT.